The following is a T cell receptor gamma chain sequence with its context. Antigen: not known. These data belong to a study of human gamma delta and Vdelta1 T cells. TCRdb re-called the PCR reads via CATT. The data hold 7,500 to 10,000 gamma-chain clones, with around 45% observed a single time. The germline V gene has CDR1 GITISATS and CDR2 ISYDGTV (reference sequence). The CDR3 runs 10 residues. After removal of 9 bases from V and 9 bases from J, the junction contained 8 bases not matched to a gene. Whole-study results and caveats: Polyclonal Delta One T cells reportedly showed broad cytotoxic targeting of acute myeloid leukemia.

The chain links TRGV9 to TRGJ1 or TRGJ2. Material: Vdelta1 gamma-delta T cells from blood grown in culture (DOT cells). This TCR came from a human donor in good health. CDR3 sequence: CALSPSKKLF. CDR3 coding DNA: TGTGCCTTGAGCCCGTCTAAGAAACTCTTT.